The rows below give T cell receptor beta chains drawn from one sample of a study of Ad26.COV2.S vaccination and SARS-CoV-2 variants. The protocol was immunoSEQ multiplex PCR, while the TCRdb copy is restricted to in-frame clones and leaves out a portion. This sample has about 680,000 clones; more than 70% occur once, and the top ten carry approximately 1.5%. The sample consisted of peripheral blood, taken in a trial of Ad26.COV2.S vaccine versus placebo. These receptors originate from a person aged 18 to 65 who received the Ad26.COV2.S COVID-19 vaccine or a placebo. CDR3s include the opening cysteine and the closing phenylalanine or tryptophan. A D gene is named only where the DNA matches it firmly. Size is omitted from some rows. Given values are once, few, many or a class for expanded clones.

len: 14; d_gene: NA; v_gene: TRBV6-6; abundance: NA; j_gene: TRBJ1-2; CDR3nt: TGTGCCAGCAGTTACTCGATAGTCTGGGAAGGCTACACCTTC; CDR3aa: CASSYSIVWEGYTF
len: 14; d_gene: NA; v_gene: TRBV7-2; abundance: NA; j_gene: TRBJ1-5; CDR3nt: TGTGCCAGCAGCTTAGACGTAGGTTATCAGCCCCAGCATTTT; CDR3aa: CASSLDVGYQPQHF
len: 15; d_gene: TRBD2; v_gene: TRBV7-2; abundance: NA; j_gene: TRBJ2-1; CDR3nt: TGTGCCAGCAGCTTAAGCGCGGGAGGCTACAATGAGCAGTTCTTC; CDR3aa: CASSLSAGGYNEQFF
len: 13; d_gene: NA; v_gene: TRBV6-6; abundance: few; j_gene: TRBJ1-2; CDR3nt: TGTGCCAGCAGGGAGGTAAATAACTATGGCTACACCTTC; CDR3aa: CASREVNNYGYTF
len: 14; d_gene: NA; v_gene: TRBV19; abundance: once; j_gene: TRBJ1-4; CDR3nt: TGTGCCAGTAGTACGGCGGCAAATAATGAAAAACTGTTTTTT; CDR3aa: CASSTAANNEKLFF
len: 13; d_gene: NA; v_gene: TRBV5-1; abundance: NA; j_gene: TRBJ2-3; CDR3nt: TGCGCCAGCAGCCTAAACCCCACAGATACGCAGTATTTT; CDR3aa: CASSLNPTDTQYF
len: 16; d_gene: NA; v_gene: TRBV12-2; abundance: once; j_gene: TRBJ2-7; CDR3nt: TGTGCAAGTCGTTATTTTTCCGGGACAGGGCCATACGAGCAGTACTTC; CDR3aa: CASRYFSGTGPYEQYF
len: 16; d_gene: TRBD2; v_gene: TRBV10-3; abundance: NA; j_gene: TRBJ2-5; CDR3nt: TGTGCCATCAGTGAGAGGACTAGCGGGGGGGGAGAGACCCAGTACTTC; CDR3aa: CAISERTSGGGETQYF
len: 14; d_gene: NA; v_gene: TRBV11-2; abundance: few; j_gene: TRBJ1-2; CDR3nt: TGTGCCAGCACCGAGACTACAGGGAACTATGGCTACACCTTC; CDR3aa: CASTETTGNYGYTF
len: 15; d_gene: TRBD2; v_gene: TRBV6-5; abundance: NA; j_gene: TRBJ2-1; CDR3nt: TGTGCCAGCAGCAACTCGGGGGGGAGATACAATGAGCAGTTCTTC; CDR3aa: CASSNSGGRYNEQFF
len: 15; d_gene: NA; v_gene: TRBV13; abundance: NA; j_gene: TRBJ1-4; CDR3nt: TGTGCCAGCAGCTTAGGGGCGGGAACTAATGAAAAACTGTTTTTT; CDR3aa: CASSLGAGTNEKLFF
len: 15; d_gene: NA; v_gene: TRBV19; abundance: NA; j_gene: TRBJ1-5; CDR3nt: TGTGCCAGTAGTATGGGGTGGGCGAGCAATCAGCCCCAGCATTTT; CDR3aa: CASSMGWASNQPQHF
len: 12; d_gene: NA; v_gene: TRBV18; abundance: NA; j_gene: TRBJ1-1; CDR3nt: TGTGCCAGCTCACTGGGACCCTTTGAAGCTTTCTTT; CDR3aa: CASSLGPFEAFF
len: 14; d_gene: TRBD1; v_gene: TRBV4-1; abundance: NA; j_gene: TRBJ1-4; CDR3nt: TGCGCCAGCAGCCCCGACAGGGGTAATGAAAAACTGTTTTTT; CDR3aa: CASSPDRGNEKLFF
len: 14; d_gene: NA; v_gene: TRBV19; abundance: NA; j_gene: TRBJ2-7; CDR3nt: TGTGCCAGTAGTTCGACTAGGGGACCCTACGAGCAGTACTTC; CDR3aa: CASSSTRGPYEQYF
len: 15; d_gene: TRBD1; v_gene: TRBV6-5; abundance: NA; j_gene: TRBJ2-7; CDR3nt: TGTGCCAGCGAGGGATTCCGGGACAGATACTACGAGCAGTACTTC; CDR3aa: CASEGFRDRYYEQYF
len: 14; d_gene: TRBD1; v_gene: TRBV2; abundance: few; j_gene: TRBJ1-5; CDR3nt: TGTGCCAGCAGTGAAGTACAGGGGGGTCAGCCCCAGCATTTT; CDR3aa: CASSEVQGGQPQHF